Listed below are T cell receptor beta chains from one sample, sequenced in a study of radiotherapy plus CTLA-4 blockade in lung cancer. Clones were sequenced by immunoSEQ multiplex PCR, and TCRdb holds only the in-frame ones, with some missing. The sample holds around 78,000 clones, about 78% seen once. The sample consisted of peripheral blood, taken from a patient treated with radiotherapy plus ipilimumab. These receptors were taken from a human donor with non-small cell lung cancer who had a partial response to radiotherapy plus ipilimumab. Some clones in this sample may be carry-over from other donors' samples. Both conserved end residues are part of each CDR3. The D gene is left open where the match is weak. Where a row states a size, it is once, few, many or the class of an expanded clone; other rows omit it.

D gene	clone size	V gene	J gene	CDR3 DNA	CDR3 protein
-	-	TRBV2	TRBJ2-3	TGTGCCAGCAGTGAAGCGCTTCGGTGGGCTTCTGCCGCAGATACGCAGTATTTT	CASSEALRWASAADTQYF
-	-	TRBV18	TRBJ1-3	TGTGCCAGCTCACTCTCCGGGACATCTGGAAACACCATATATTTT	CASSLSGTSGNTIYF
-	-	TRBV7-2	TRBJ1-4	TGTGCCAGCAGCTTAGGCGTGAGCCAGGGGACGAAAAAACTGTTTTTT	CASSLGVSQGTKKLFF
-	-	TRBV4-2	TRBJ2-3	TGTGCCAGCAGCCAAGATCCCCTTGCAGATACGCAGTATTTT	CASSQDPLADTQYF
-	-	TRBV7-2	TRBJ2-1	TGTGCCAGCAGCTTAGAAGCCAGGGCGATCAATGAGCAGTTCTTC	CASSLEARAINEQFF
-	few	TRBV6-6	TRBJ1-3	TGTGCCAGCAGTTATTTGGGCAGCTCTGGAAACACCATATATTTT	CASSYLGSSGNTIYF
-	-	TRBV19	TRBJ2-1	TGTGCCAGTAGTATAAGTGCCTTCACGGGGAATGAGCAGTTCTTC	CASSISAFTGNEQFF
-	-	TRBV27	TRBJ1-6	TGTGCCAGCAGGAGTTCGAGCTCCTATAATTCACCCCTCCACTTT	CASRSSSSYNSPLHF
-	-	TRBV2	TRBJ1-2	TGTGCCAGCAGTGAAGTTGCCTCTGGAGGCTATGGCTACACCTTC	CASSEVASGGYGYTF
TRBD2	-	TRBV28	TRBJ2-7	TGTGCCAGCAGCCGCACCGGGACTAGACACGAGCAGTACTTC	CASSRTGTRHEQYF
-	-	TRBV7-2	TRBJ2-7	TGTGCCAGCAGCTTCGAGGGGGGGCCTCGTGAGCAGTACTTC	CASSFEGGPREQYF
-	-	TRBV5-1	TRBJ2-7	TGCGCCAGCAGCAAGATAGCGGCCTACGAGCAGTACTTC	CASSKIAAYEQYF
-	-	TRBV29-1	TRBJ1-3	TGCAGCGTTAGGAAGGGGGCTGGAAACACCATATATTTT	CSVRKGAGNTIYF
-	-	TRBV4-3	TRBJ1-5	TGCGCCAGCAGCCAAGGTGTGATGCGCGGGGGTCAGCCCCAGCATTTT	CASSQGVMRGGQPQHF
TRBD2	-	TRBV7-9	TRBJ2-5	TGTGCCAGCAGCCCTTGGACTAGCGGGAGGATGGGTATGAGGGAGACCCAGTACTTC	CASSPWTSGRMGMRETQYF
TRBD1	-	TRBV5-5	TRBJ2-7	TGTGCCAGCAGCCCCCGACAGGGGGCCTACGAGCAGTACTTC	CASSPRQGAYEQYF
-	few	TRBV6-5	TRBJ2-7	TGTGCCAGCAGGACCGGGGGTAGATACGAGCAGTACTTC	CASRTGGRYEQYF
-	-	TRBV6-1	TRBJ1-2	TGTGCCAGCAGTGATAGGGGGACATCGTATGGCTACACCTTC	CASSDRGTSYGYTF
TRBD2	-	TRBV4-2	TRBJ2-7	TGTGCCAGCAGCCAAGAGGGGAGGGGAGAGCTTGGGCAGTACTTC	CASSQEGRGELGQYF
TRBD1	-	TRBV19	TRBJ1-2	TGTGCCAGTTCGCCTACAGGGGAATATGGCTACACCTTC	CASSPTGEYGYTF
-	-	TRBV9	TRBJ1-6	TGTGCCAGCAGCGTAGACACAGGTTATAATTCACCCCTCCACTTT	CASSVDTGYNSPLHF
-	-	TRBV7-6	TRBJ2-3	TGTGCCAGCAGCTTAGCGGCCGGGGGAAGTAATACGCAGTATTTT	CASSLAAGGSNTQYF